Given below is one T cell receptor beta chain in context. Its antigen is not known. This specimen belongs to a study of T-cell memory formation after mild COVID-19. Study-wide background: Largely donor-specific sequence clusters came from two donors.

Germline V gene data show CDR1 as GTSNPN and CDR2 as SVGIG (reference sequence). The CDR3 spans 14 residues. Trimming left V 3 bases short and J 0 bases short, with 11 bases between. Constant-segment-primed 5'RACE gave TCR alpha and TCR beta cDNA libraries with sample barcodes and UMIs. MiXCR was run by TCRdb on the 5' RACE reads, yielding one entry per CDR3 protein. The sample has some 450,000 distinct CDR3 sequences; roughly 20% are singletons. Study conclusions and caveats: Pre-infection memory carried some responding clones, suggesting that cross-reactive memory joined.

The clonotype comes from an adult woman who had mild COVID-19 (a few samples of this study predate the infection). Cell type and time point are not known. The sequenced sample was PBMCs or a T cell subset sorted from them (not recorded which). J is TRBJ1-1 and V is TRBV30; no reliable D call. The CDR3 DNA follows: TGTGCCTGGAGCCCTGGCCATATGAACACTGAAGCTTTCTTT. This gives the protein CAWSPGHMNTEAFF.